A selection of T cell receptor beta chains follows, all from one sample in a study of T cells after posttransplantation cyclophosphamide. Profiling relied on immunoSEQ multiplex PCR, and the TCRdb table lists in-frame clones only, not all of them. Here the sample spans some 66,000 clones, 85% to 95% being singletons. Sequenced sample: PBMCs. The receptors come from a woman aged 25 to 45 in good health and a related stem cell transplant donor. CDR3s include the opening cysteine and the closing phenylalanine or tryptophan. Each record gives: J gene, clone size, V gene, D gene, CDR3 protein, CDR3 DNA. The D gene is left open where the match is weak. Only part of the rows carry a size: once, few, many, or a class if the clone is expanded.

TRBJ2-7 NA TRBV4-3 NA CASSQDAGRYSYEQYF TGCGCCAGCAGCCAAGACGCAGGGCGATACTCCTACGAGCAGTACTTC
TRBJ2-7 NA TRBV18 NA CASSPLALRASYEQYF TGTGCCAGCTCACCACTGGCCTTAAGGGCCTCCTACGAGCAGTACTTC
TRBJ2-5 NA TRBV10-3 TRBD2 CAIRGSGGVETQYF TGTGCCATCAGGGGCAGCGGGGGCGTGGAGACCCAGTACTTC
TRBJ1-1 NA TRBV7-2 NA CASSFGGYTEAFF TGTGCCAGCAGCTTTGGGGGGTACACTGAAGCTTTCTTT
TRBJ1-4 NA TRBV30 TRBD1 CAWGRGRREKLFF TGTGCCTGGGGCAGGGGGCGCAGAGAAAAACTGTTTTTT
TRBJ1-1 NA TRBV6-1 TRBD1 CASSSDRGRTEAFF TGTGCCAGCAGTTCAGACAGGGGGCGGACTGAAGCTTTCTTT
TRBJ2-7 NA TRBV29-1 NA CSVEPAGDEQYF TGCAGCGTTGAACCGGCAGGAGACGAGCAGTACTTC
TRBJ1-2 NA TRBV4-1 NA CASSQEFYAGIYGYTF TGCGCCAGCAGCCAAGAATTTTACGCAGGGATCTATGGCTACACCTTC
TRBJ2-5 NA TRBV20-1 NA CSARFGETQYF TGCAGTGCTAGGTTTGGGGAGACCCAGTACTTC
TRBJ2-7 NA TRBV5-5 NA CASSLQGPSYEQYF TGTGCCAGCAGCTTACAGGGTCCCTCCTACGAGCAGTACTTC
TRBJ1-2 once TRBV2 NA CASSELGPTYGYTF TGTGCCAGCAGTGAACTCGGTCCTACCTATGGCTACACCTTC
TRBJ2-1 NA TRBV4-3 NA CASSQKPEADEQFF TGCGCCAGCAGCCAAAAGCCCGAGGCAGATGAGCAGTTCTTC
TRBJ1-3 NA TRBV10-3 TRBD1 CAISEDRQGATSGNTIYF TGTGCCATCAGCGAGGACAGACAGGGGGCAACCTCTGGAAACACCATATATTTT
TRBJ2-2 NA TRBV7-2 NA CASSLVGRVTGELFF TGTGCCAGCAGCTTAGTCGGCAGGGTAACCGGGGAGCTGTTTTTT
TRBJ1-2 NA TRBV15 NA CATSRGEGHRIADGYTF TGTGCCACCAGCAGGGGGGAGGGACATCGGATCGCGGATGGCTACACCTTC
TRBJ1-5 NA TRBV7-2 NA CAVGDPNQPQHF TGTGCCGTGGGTGATCCCAATCAGCCCCAGCATTTT
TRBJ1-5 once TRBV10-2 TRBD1 CASSELGQGNQPQHF TGCGCCAGCAGTGAGTTGGGACAGGGTAATCAGCCCCAGCATTTT
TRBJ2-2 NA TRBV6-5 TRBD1 CASRLRTGDTGELFF TGTGCCAGCAGGTTGAGGACAGGGGACACCGGGGAGCTGTTTTTT
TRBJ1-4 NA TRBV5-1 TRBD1 CASSPGQGATNEKLFF TGCGCCAGCAGCCCGGGACAGGGGGCAACTAATGAAAAACTGTTTTTT
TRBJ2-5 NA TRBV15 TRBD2 CATSSLGTSGGFETQYF TGTGCCACCAGCAGTCTGGGGACTAGCGGGGGGTTTGAGACCCAGTACTTC
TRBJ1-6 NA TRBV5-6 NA CASSWAANSPLHF TGTGCCAGCAGCTGGGCAGCTAATTCACCCCTCCACTTT
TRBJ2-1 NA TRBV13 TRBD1 CASSYSEWGQDYNEQFF TGTGCCAGCAGCTATTCTGAGTGGGGACAGGACTACAATGAGCAGTTCTTC
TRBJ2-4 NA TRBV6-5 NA CASGSAVNIQYF TGTGCCAGCGGATCGGCCGTAAACATTCAGTACTTC
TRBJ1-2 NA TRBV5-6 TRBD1 CASSAGTGSNYGYTF TGTGCCAGCAGCGCAGGGACAGGCTCTAACTATGGCTACACCTTC
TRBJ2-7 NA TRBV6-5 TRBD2 CASSSGTTPLHEQYF TGTGCCAGCAGTAGCGGGACTACCCCACTCCACGAGCAGTACTTC
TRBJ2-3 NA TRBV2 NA CASNGFFTDTQYF TGTGCCAGCAATGGTTTTTTCACAGATACGCAGTATTTT
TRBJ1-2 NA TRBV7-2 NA CASSQPGRTYGYTF TGTGCCAGCAGCCAGCCGGGACGGACCTATGGCTACACCTTC
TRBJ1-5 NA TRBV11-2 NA CASSLEPNQPQHF TGTGCCAGCAGCTTAGAGCCCAATCAGCCCCAGCATTTT
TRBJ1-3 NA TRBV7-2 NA CASSPRSGISSGNTIYF TGTGCCAGCAGCCCACGCTCGGGGATTTCTTCTGGAAACACCATATATTTT
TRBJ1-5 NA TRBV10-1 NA CASSDQVGQPQHF TGCGCCAGCAGTGATCAGGTAGGGCAGCCCCAGCATTTT
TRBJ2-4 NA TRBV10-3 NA CAISESKGGLENIQYF TGTGCCATCAGTGAGTCGAAGGGGGGGCTTGAAAACATTCAGTACTTC
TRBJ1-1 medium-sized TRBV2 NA CASSGGVAEAFF TGTGCCAGCAGTGGGGGGGTAGCTGAAGCTTTCTTT